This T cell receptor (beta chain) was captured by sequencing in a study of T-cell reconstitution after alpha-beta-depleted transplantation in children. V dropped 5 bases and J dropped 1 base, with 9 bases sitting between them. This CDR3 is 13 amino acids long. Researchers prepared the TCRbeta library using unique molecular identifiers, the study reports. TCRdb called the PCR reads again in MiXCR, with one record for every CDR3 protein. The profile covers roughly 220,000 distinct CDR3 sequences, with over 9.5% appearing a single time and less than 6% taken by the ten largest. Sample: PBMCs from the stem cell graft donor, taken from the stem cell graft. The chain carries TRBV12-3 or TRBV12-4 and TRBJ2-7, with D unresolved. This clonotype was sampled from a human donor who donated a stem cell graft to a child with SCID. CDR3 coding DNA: TGTGCCAGCAGTCCACAGATTTCCTACGAGCAGTACTTC. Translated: CASSPQISYEQYF.